Following are 24 T cell receptor beta chains from one sample sequenced in a study of graft-versus-host responses after intestinal transplantation. For these TCRs, the target antigens are not known. The repertoire was sequenced with immunoSEQ multiplex PCR; TCRdb's copy has only in-frame clones and lacks some. The table has about 86,000 clones, roughly 90% seen once. Sequences were derived from unstimulated CD4+ T cells sorted from spleen or lymph node cells, sampled before transplant. The receptors were gathered from a human donor who was the organ donor for an intestinal transplant.

This chain uses TRBV2 with TRBJ2-7; D call uncertain. The CDR3 is 11 amino acids. CDR1 is SNHLY, CDR2 FYNNEI, per germline. V was trimmed by 6 bases and J by 4 bases, leaving 7 bases between them. Written as DNA, the CDR3 is TGTGCCAGCAGCCCCGTTTACGAGCAGTACTTC. Amino acid sequence: CASSPVYEQYF.

Only one count was recorded for this clone. This sequence joins TRBV18 and TRBJ1-1; the match to TRBD1 covers 9 bases. V gave up 4 bases and J gave up 2 bases; unmatched junction bases: 5. Germline CDR1 reads KGHSH; CDR2 reads LQKENI. The CDR3 runs to 15 residues. CDR3 nucleotide sequence: TGTGCCAGCTCACTCGGGACAGGGTCAAACACTGAAGCTTTCTTT. This encodes CASSLGTGSNTEAFF.

The chain joins TRBV6-5 to TRBJ1-2; D possibly corresponds to TRBD1 (6 bases). In germline, CDR1 is MNHEY, CDR2 SVGAGI. The CDR3 runs 13 residues. V lost 3 bases and J lost 13, with 18 bases in between. The CDR3 sequence is CASSYEQGRNPTF. In DNA, the CDR3 is TGTGCCAGCAGTTATGAACAGGGACGAAACCCCACCTTC.

The genes are TRBV5-4 and TRBJ1-2; 7 bases align to TRBD1. Germline V gives CDR1 SGHNT, CDR2 YYREEE (reference sequence). V lost 1 base, J lost 6 bases, and 6 bases stayed unmatched. This CDR3 region has 14 residues. Here the CDR3 reads CASSLTGDADGYTF. The CDR3 DNA sequence: TGTGCCAGCAGCTTGACAGGGGACGCGGATGGCTACACCTTC.

This rearrangement joins TRBV27 to TRBJ1-1, with 10 bases that match TRBD1. Trimming removed 5 bases from V and 3 bases from J; junction bases left unmatched: 6. The CDR3 is 15 amino acids. Germline values: CDR1 MNHEY, CDR2 SMNVEV (reference sequence). CDR3 amino acids: CASSPKDRGDTEAFF. CDR3 DNA sequence: TGTGCCAGCAGTCCGAAGGACAGGGGGGACACTGAAGCTTTCTTT.

The rearrangement joins TRBV5-5 to TRBJ2-1, with D maybe TRBD1 (6 bases). There are 16 residues in the CDR3. Germline V lookup: CDR1 SGHKS, CDR2 YYEKEE (reference sequence). The germline V and J ends were trimmed by 2 bases and 3 bases, with 15 bases remaining between them. The CDR3 loop reads CASSFRQVPSYNEQFF. The DNA of the CDR3 is TGTGCCAGCAGCTTTCGACAGGTTCCTAGCTACAATGAGCAGTTCTTC.

V is TRBV4-1 and J is TRBJ1-5; 8 bases align to TRBD1. V dropped 4 bases and J dropped 1; count of bases not matched to a gene: 18. The V gene's germline CDR1 is MGHRA and CDR2 YSYEKL. The CDR3 loop spans 20 amino acids. CDR3 sequence: CASSRGVLGQGPLSNQPQHF. CDR3 nucleotides: TGCGCCAGCAGCCGAGGGGTTCTAGGACAGGGACCTTTGAGCAATCAGCCCCAGCATTTT.

This clone was counted once. This sequence joins TRBV6-5 and TRBJ2-7; 10 positions agree with TRBD2. Losses at the gene ends were 8 bases for V and 0 bases for J; bases not matched to a gene: 4. CDR3 size: 14 residues. Germline values: CDR1 MNHEY, CDR2 SVGAGI. CDR3 coding DNA: TGTGCCAGCCCCCTAGCGGGGGACTCCTACGAGCAGTACTTC. It translates to CASPLAGDSYEQYF.

This chain joins TRBV19 and TRBJ2-3; 7 nucleotides agree with TRBD2. J lost 7 bases, V lost 10 bases, and 5 bases had no gene match. CDR3 length equals 11 residues. Germline V gene lookup returns CDR1 LNHDA and CDR2 SQIVND (reference sequence). The CDR3 spells CATTSSNTQYF. CDR3 bases: TGTGCCACGACTAGCTCTAATACGCAGTATTTT.

The rearrangement uses TRBV6-6 and TRBJ2-7; 7 bases align to TRBD1. The germline gives CDR1 MNHNY, CDR2 SVGAGI (reference sequence). This CDR3 comprises 14 residues. V dropped 2 bases and J dropped 3; count of bases not matched to a gene: 4. CDR3 loop: CASSYQDRIYEQYF. CDR3 bases: TGTGCCAGCAGTTACCAGGACAGGATCTACGAGCAGTACTTC.

This clone has a single count. V is TRBV4-2 and J is TRBJ2-1; 14 positions agree with TRBD2. The CDR3 sequence is 17 residues long. Germline V gene data show CDR1 as LGHNA and CDR2 as YNFKEQ. V was pared by 3 bases and J by 2 bases, with 3 bases of the junction left unmatched. CDR3: CASSQTSGRAAYNEQFF. The CDR3 bases are TGTGCCAGCAGCCAGACTAGCGGGAGGGCCGCCTACAATGAGCAGTTCTTC.

This clone was seen a handful of times. The chain links TRBV7-2 to TRBJ2-7; 9 bases fit TRBD2. This CDR3 comprises 16 residues. The germline V gene has CDR1 SGHTA and CDR2 FQGNSA. V lost 4 bases, J lost 0 bases, and 7 bases stayed unmatched. The CDR3 protein is CASSSYSGGSSYEQYF. DNA for the CDR3: TGTGCCAGCAGCTCATATAGCGGGGGAAGCTCCTACGAGCAGTACTTC. Full variable domain (remainder filled in from reference TRBV7-2 and TRBJ2-7): GAGVSQSPSNKVTEKGKDVELRCDPISGHTALYWYRQSLGQGLEFLIYFQGNSAPDKSGLPSDRFSAERTGGSVSTLTIQRTQQEDSAVYLCASSSYSGGSSYEQYFGPGTRLTVT.

This clone was recorded once. The V gene is TRBV9, the J gene TRBJ1-4; TRBD1 matches 10 bases. Losses at the gene ends were 0 bases for V and 6 bases for J; bases not matched to a gene: 5. CDR3 length equals 16 residues. Germline V gives CDR1 SGDLS, CDR2 YYNGEE. In nucleotides, the CDR3 is TGTGCCAGCAGCGTAGGGAGGGGGACAGGGGATGAAAAACTGTTTTTT. Residues: CASSVGRGTGDEKLFF.

V is TRBV9 and J is TRBJ1-2, with a possible D match to TRBD1 (5 bases). This CDR3 spans 14 amino acids. The V gene's germline CDR1 is SGDLS and CDR2 YYNGEE. The V and J ends lost 0 bases and 4 bases respectively, with 10 bases between them. The CDR3 DNA sequence: TGTGCCAGCAGCGTAGTAGACAGATTCTATGGCTACACCTTC. Amino acid sequence: CASSVVDRFYGYTF.

This chain connects TRBV6-5 to TRBJ2-7; TRBD1 agrees at 9 bases. CDR1 is MNHEY, CDR2 SVGAGI, per germline. The CDR3 loop spans 15 amino acids. V gave up 0 bases and J gave up 5 bases; unmatched junction bases: 5. CDR3 loop: CASSYSGQGSHEQYF. The DNA of the CDR3 is TGTGCCAGCAGTTACTCGGGACAGGGTAGCCACGAGCAGTACTTC.

The J gene is TRBJ2-3, the V gene TRBV11-3; D not resolved. V was trimmed by 2 bases and J by 4 bases, leaving 7 bases between them. There are 13 residues in the CDR3. Germline CDR1 is SGHNT and CDR2 is YENEEA. In DNA form, the CDR3 reads TGTGCCAGCAGCTTAACGGCGGCAGATACGCAGTATTTT. The encoded protein is CASSLTAADTQYF.

V is TRBV28 and J is TRBJ2-2, with unresolved D. CDR3 length equals 13 residues. CDR1 and CDR2 (germline): MDHEN, SYDVKM. Trimming pared 7 bases from V and 4 bases from J, leaving 10 bases between. The CDR3 sequence is CASKESLTGELFF. The CDR3 nucleotides read TGTGCCAGCAAGGAGAGCCTCACCGGGGAGCTGTTTTTT.

V and J are TRBV2 and TRBJ1-5, with 8 bases matching TRBD1. This CDR3 comprises 15 residues. Germline V gene sequence: CDR1 SNHLY, CDR2 FYNNEI. The J segment lost 6 bases and the V segment lost 8 bases, leaving 12 bases of the junction unmatched. The CDR3 DNA is TGTGCCAGCTCCGCACAGGGGGTGTTTCGTCAGCCCCAGCATTTT. It is translated as CASSAQGVFRQPQHF.

This rearrangement joins TRBV27 to TRBJ2-4; 7 positions agree with TRBD1. Losses at the gene ends were 5 bases for V and 7 bases for J; bases not matched to a gene: 5. The CDR3 is 13 residues long. Germline CDR1 MNHEY, CDR2 SMNVEV (reference sequence). The CDR3 nucleotides read TGTGCCAGCAGTCTTGGGACAGTTAACATTCAGTACTTC. It specifies CASSLGTVNIQYF.

The chain has TRBV27 and TRBJ2-2, with TRBD2 identical over 7 bases. Germline-derived CDR1 and CDR2 are MNHEY and SMNVEV (reference sequence). The trim removed 2 bases at V and 4 bases at J, leaving 4 bases unmatched. The CDR3 runs 15 residues. DNA of the CDR3: TGTGCCAGCAGTTTAACAGCGGGGACCACCGGGGAGCTGTTTTTT. Protein sequence: CASSLTAGTTGELFF.

V is TRBV4-1 and J is TRBJ2-1, with 13 positions matching TRBD2. Germline CDR1 reads MGHRA; CDR2 reads YSYEKL. The ends lost 4 bases at V and 10 bases at J; junction bases unmatched: 13. CDR3 length: 17 residues. The CDR3 DNA is TGCGCCAGCAGCCTCAGGCTGGGGACTAGCGGGATGGGGGAGCAGTTCTTC. It is translated as CASSLRLGTSGMGEQFF.

This sequence joins TRBV4-1 and TRBJ2-5, with unresolved D. The ends were cut back, 0 bases at V and 5 bases at J, with 13 bases in the middle. CDR1 is MGHRA, CDR2 YSYEKL, per germline. The CDR3 is made up of 15 amino acids. The chain's CDR3 is CASSQDRGFWETQYF. The CDR3 DNA follows: TGCGCCAGCAGCCAAGATAGAGGTTTTTGGGAGACCCAGTACTTC.

CDR3 sequence: CASSLSGRTQETQYF. The CDR3 DNA reads TGTGCCAGCAGCTTAAGCGGGAGGACCCAAGAGACCCAGTACTTC. The V and J genes are TRBV5-4 and TRBJ2-5; 9 bases are a match to TRBD2. Germline values: CDR1 SGHNT, CDR2 YYREEE (reference sequence). J gave up 1 base and V 2 bases, and 3 bases lay outside the gene matches. The CDR3 spans 15 residues. The entire variable domain, with the rest obtained from reference TRBV5-4 and TRBJ2-5, is as follows: ETGVTQSPTHLIKTRGQQVTLRCSSQSGHNTVSWYQQALGQGPQFIFQYYREEENGRGNFPPRFSGLQFPNYSSELNVNALELDDSALYLCASSLSGRTQETQYFGPGTRLLVL.

V is TRBV5-4 and J is TRBJ1-2, with D perhaps matching TRBD1 (5 bases). Trimming removed 4 bases at V and 5 bases at J, with 9 bases between. This CDR3 has 12 residues. CDR1 is SGHNT, CDR2 YYREEE, per germline (reference sequence). The CDR3 DNA reads as TGTGCCAGCAGCCGAGACAGTTATGGCTACACCTTC. Translating gives CASSRDSYGYTF. Supplemented by reference TRBV5-4 and TRBJ1-2, the full variable domain reads ETGVTQSPTHLIKTRGQQVTLRCSSQSGHNTVSWYQQALGQGPQFIFQYYREEENGRGNFPPRFSGLQFPNYSSELNVNALELDDSALYLCASSRDSYGYTFGSGTRLTVV.